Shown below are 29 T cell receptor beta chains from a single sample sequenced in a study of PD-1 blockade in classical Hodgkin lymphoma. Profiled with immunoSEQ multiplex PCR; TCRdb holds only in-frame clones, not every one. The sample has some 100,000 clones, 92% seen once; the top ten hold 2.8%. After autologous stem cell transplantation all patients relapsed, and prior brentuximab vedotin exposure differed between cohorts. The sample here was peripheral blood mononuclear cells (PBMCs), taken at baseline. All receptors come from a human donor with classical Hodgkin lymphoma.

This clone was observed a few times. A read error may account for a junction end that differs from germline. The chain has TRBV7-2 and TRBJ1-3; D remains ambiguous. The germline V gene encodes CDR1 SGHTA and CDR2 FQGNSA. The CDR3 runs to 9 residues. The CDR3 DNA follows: TGTGCCAGCCCGAGGGAGTCGGATTTT. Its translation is CASPRESDF.

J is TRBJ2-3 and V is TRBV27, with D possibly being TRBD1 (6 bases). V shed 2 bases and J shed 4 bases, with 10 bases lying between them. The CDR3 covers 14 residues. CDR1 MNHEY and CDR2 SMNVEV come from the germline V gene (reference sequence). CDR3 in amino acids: CASSLGGPPDTQYF. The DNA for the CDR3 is TGTGCCAGCAGTTTAGGGGGCCCTCCAGATACGCAGTATTTT.

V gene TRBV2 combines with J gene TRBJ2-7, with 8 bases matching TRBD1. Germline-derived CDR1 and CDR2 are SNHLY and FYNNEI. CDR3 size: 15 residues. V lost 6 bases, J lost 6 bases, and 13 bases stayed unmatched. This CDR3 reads CASRVFSGQGSEQYF. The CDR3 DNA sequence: TGTGCCAGCAGGGTATTTTCAGGACAGGGATCCGAGCAGTACTTC.

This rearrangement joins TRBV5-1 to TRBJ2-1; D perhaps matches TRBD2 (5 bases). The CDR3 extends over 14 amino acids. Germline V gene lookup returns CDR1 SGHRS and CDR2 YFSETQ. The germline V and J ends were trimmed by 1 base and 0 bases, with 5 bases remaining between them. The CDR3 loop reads CASSLSGSYNEQFF. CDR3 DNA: TGCGCCAGCAGCTTGAGCGGCTCCTACAATGAGCAGTTCTTC.

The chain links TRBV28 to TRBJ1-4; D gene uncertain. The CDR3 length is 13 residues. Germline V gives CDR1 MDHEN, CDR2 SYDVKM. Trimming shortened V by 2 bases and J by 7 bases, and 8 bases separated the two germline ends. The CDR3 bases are TGTGCCAGCAGTTTAACGGCAGTTGAAAAACTGTTTTTT. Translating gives CASSLTAVEKLFF. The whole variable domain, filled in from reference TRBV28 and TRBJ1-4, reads DVKVTQSSRYLVKRTGEKVFLECVQDMDHENMFWYRQDPGLGLRLIYFSYDVKMKEKGDIPEGYSVSREKKERFSLILESASTNQTSMYLCASSLTAVEKLFFGSGTQLSVL.

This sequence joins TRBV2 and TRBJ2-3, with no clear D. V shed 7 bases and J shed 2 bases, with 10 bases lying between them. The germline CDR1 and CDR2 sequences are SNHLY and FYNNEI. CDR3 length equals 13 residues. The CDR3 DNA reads TGTGCCAGCAAAGGCGGATCCACAGATACGCAGTATTTT. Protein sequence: CASKGGSTDTQYF. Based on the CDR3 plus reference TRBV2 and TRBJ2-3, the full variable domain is EPEVTQTPSHQVTQMGQEVILRCVPISNHLYFYWYRQILGQKVEFLVSFYNNEISEKSEIFDDQFSVERPDGSNFTLKIRSTKLEDSAMYFCASKGGSTDTQYFGPGTRLTVL.

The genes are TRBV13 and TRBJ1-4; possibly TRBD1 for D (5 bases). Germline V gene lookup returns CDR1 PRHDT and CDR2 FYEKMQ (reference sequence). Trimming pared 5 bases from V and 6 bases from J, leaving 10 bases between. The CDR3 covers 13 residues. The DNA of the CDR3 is TGTGCCAGCAGCCGGGGGGGTGATGAAAAACTGTTTTTT. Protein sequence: CASSRGGDEKLFF.

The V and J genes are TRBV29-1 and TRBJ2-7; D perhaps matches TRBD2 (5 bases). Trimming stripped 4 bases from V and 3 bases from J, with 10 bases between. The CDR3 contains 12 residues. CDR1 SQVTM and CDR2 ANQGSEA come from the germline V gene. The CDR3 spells CSVGELLYEQYF. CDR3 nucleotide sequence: TGCAGCGTTGGGGAGCTACTCTACGAGCAGTACTTC.

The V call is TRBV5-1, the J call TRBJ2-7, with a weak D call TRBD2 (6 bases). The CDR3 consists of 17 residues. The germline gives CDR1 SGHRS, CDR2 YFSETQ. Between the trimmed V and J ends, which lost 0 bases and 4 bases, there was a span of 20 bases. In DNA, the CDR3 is TGCGCCAGCAGCTTGGATTGGCGGGAAACTCTTGATTACGAGCAGTACTTC. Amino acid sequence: CASSLDWRETLDYEQYF.

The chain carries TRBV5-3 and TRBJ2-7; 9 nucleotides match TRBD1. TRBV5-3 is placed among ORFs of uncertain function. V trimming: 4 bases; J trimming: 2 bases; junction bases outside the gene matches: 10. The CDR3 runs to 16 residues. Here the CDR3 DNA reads TGTGCCAGAAGCCCTTGGCGAGGGACAGGGACCTACGAGCAGTACTTC. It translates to CARSPWRGTGTYEQYF.

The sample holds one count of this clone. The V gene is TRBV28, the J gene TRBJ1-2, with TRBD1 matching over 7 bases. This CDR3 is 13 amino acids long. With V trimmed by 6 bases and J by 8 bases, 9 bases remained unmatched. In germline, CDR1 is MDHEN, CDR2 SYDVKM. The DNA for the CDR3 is TGTGCCAGCAGACGACAGGGACCGCCGGGCTACACCTTC. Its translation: CASRRQGPPGYTF.

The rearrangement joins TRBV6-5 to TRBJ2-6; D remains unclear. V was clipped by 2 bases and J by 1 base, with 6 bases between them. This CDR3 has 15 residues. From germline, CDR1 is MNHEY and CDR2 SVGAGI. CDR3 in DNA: TGTGCCAGCAGTTACGTTGCATCTGGGGCCAACGTCCTGACTTTC. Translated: CASSYVASGANVLTF.

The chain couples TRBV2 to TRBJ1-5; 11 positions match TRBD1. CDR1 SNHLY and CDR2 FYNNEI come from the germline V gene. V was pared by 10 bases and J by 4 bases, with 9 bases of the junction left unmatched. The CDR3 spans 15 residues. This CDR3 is CATGQGAFGNQPQHF. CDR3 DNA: TGTGCCACAGGACAGGGGGCTTTTGGAAATCAGCCCCAGCATTTT.

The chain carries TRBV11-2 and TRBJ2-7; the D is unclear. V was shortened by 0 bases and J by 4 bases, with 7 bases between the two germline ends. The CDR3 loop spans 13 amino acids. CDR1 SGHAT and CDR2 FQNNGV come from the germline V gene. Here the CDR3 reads CASSLEDQYEQYF. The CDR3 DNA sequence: TGTGCCAGCAGCTTAGAGGACCAATACGAGCAGTACTTC.

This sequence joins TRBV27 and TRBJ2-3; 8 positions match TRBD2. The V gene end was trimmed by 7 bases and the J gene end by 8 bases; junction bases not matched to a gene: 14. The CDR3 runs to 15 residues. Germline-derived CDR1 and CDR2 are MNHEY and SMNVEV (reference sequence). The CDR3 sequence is CASNSGGGLRGTQYF. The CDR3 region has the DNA TGTGCCAGCAACTCGGGAGGGGGGCTGAGGGGTACGCAGTATTTT.

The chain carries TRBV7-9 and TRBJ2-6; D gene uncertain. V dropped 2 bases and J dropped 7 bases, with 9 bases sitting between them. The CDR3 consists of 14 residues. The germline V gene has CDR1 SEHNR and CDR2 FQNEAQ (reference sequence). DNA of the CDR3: TGTGCCAGCAGCTTAAGTGGTCCCGCCAACGTCCTGACTTTC. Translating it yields CASSLSGPANVLTF.

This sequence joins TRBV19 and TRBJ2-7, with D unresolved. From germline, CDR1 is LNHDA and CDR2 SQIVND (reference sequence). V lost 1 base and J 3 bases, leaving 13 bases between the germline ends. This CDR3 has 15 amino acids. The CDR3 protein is CASSIAKGDYYEQYF. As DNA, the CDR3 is TGTGCCAGTAGTATAGCGAAAGGAGATTACTACGAGCAGTACTTC.

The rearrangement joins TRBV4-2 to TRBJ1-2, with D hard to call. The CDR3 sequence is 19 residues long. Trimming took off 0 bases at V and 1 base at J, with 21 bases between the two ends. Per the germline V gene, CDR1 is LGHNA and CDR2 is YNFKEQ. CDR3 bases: TGTGCCAGCAGCCAAGATAGGTCGGACCCCCGACCCTTTAACTATGGCTACACCTTC. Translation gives CASSQDRSDPRPFNYGYTF.

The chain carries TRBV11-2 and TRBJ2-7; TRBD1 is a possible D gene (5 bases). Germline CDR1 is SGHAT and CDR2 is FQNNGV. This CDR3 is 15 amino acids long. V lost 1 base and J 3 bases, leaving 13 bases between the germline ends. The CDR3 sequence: CASSLAFSRDYEQYF. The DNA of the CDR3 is TGTGCCAGCAGCTTAGCTTTTTCCAGGGACTACGAGCAGTACTTC.

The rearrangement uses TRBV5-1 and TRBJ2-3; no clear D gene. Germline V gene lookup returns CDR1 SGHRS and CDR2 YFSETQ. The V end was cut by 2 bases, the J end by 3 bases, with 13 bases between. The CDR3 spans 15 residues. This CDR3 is CASSFNLEPTDTQYF. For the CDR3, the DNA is TGCGCCAGCAGCTTCAACCTGGAACCGACAGATACGCAGTATTTT.

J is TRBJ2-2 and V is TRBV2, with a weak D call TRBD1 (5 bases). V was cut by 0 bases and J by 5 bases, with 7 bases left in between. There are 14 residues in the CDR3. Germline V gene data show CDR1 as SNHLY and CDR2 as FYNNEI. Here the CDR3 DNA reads TGTGCCAGCAGTGAAGCTGGGGCAACCGGGGAGCTGTTTTTT. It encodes CASSEAGATGELFF.

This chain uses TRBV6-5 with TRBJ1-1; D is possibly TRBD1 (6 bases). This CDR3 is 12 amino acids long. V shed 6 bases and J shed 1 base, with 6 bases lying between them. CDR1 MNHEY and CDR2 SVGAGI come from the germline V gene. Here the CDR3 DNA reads TGTGCCAGCAGCAGGGGGAACACTGAAGCTTTCTTT. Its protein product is CASSRGNTEAFF.

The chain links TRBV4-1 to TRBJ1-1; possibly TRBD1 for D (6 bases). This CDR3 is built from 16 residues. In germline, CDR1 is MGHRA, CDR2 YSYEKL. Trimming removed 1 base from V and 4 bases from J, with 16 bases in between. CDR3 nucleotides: TGCGCCAGCAGCCAAGTGGGGGGCGGCGCAGGCACTGAAGCTTTCTTT. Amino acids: CASSQVGGGAGTEAFF.

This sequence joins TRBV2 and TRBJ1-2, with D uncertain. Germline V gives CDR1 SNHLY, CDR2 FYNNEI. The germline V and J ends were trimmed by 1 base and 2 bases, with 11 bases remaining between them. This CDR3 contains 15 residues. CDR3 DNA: TGTGCCAGCAGTGAAGGGGAGGGCAAGAACTATGGCTACACCTTC. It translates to CASSEGEGKNYGYTF.

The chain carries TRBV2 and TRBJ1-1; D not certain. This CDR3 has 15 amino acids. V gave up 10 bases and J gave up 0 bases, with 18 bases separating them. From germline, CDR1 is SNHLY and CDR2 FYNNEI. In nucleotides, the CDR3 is TGTGCCACCCCTCTTCTAGGACCACTGAACACTGAAGCTTTCTTT. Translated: CATPLLGPLNTEAFF.

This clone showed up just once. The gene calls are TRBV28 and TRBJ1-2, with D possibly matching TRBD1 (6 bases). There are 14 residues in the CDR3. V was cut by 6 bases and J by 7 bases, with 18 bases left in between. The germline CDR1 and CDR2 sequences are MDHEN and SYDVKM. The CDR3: CASRATGFLRGYTF. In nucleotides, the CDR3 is TGTGCCAGCAGGGCCACAGGGTTCCTACGTGGCTACACCTTC.

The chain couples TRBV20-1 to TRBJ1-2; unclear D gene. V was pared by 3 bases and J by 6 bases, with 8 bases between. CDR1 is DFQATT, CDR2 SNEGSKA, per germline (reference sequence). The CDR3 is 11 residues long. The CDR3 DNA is TGCAGTGCTAGGACTCCGGATGGCTACACCTTC. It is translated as CSARTPDGYTF.

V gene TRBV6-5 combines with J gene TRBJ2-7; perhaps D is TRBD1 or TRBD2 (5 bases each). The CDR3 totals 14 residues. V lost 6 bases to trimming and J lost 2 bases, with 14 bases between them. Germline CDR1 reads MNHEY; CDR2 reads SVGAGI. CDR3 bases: TGTGCCAGCAGCCCCATAAGGGGAGCCTACGAGCAGTACTTC. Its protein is CASSPIRGAYEQYF.

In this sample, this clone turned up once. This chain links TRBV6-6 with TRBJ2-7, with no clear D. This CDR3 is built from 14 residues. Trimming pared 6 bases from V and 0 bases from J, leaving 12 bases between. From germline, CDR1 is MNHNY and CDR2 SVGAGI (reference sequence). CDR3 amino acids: CASSPDGDSYEQYF. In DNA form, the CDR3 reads TGTGCCAGCAGCCCGGACGGAGACTCCTACGAGCAGTACTTC.